This passage covers 21 T cell receptor beta chains from one sample sequenced in a study of glioma-infiltrating T cells after dendritic cell vaccination. The sample's time point: after dendritic cell vaccination, including at tumor progression/relapse. Profiled with immunoSEQ multiplex PCR; TCRdb holds only in-frame clones, not every one. The sample comprises roughly 100,000 clones, nearly 90% of which are singletons, and 2.7% rests with the top ten. The material was blood, obtained after dendritic cell vaccination. The receptors were sampled from a human donor with glioblastoma.

V gene TRBV29-1 combines with J gene TRBJ2-2; maybe TRBD1 (5 bases). Between the trimmed V and J ends, which lost 4 bases and 7 bases, there was a span of 22 bases. This CDR3 spans 16 amino acids. Germline V gene sequence: CDR1 SQVTM, CDR2 ANQGSEA. The CDR3 sequence is CSVVLGQGPRGGELFF. DNA for the CDR3: TGCAGCGTTGTTTTAGGTCAGGGCCCTAGGGGCGGGGAGCTGTTTTTT.

This clone was counted a few times. The rearrangement joins TRBV10-1 to TRBJ2-3; 8 bases are a match to TRBD2. Germline assignment: CDR1 WNHNN and CDR2 SYGVQD (reference sequence). The CDR3 contains 16 residues. V was clipped by 5 bases and J by 0 bases; unmatched bases: 7. The CDR3, as DNA: TGCGCCAGCAGTTATGGACGGGAGGGGAGCACAGATACGCAGTATTTT. Translation gives CASSYGREGSTDTQYF.

CDR3 nucleotides: TGTGCCAGCAGCCCCCTGGGCGGCGGGAGTTCGAATGAGCAGTTCTTC. Translating it yields CASSPLGGGSSNEQFF. The chain couples TRBV9 to TRBJ2-1, with 7 bases aligning to TRBD2. CDR1 and CDR2 (germline): SGDLS, YYNGEE. With V trimmed by 4 bases and J by 7 bases, 14 bases remained unmatched. This CDR3 contains 16 residues.

V and J are TRBV18 and TRBJ1-4; possible D gene TRBD1, 5 bases. CDR1 is KGHSH and CDR2 is LQKENI in the germline V gene. The CDR3 runs 14 residues. V lost 3 bases to trimming and J lost 7 bases, with 12 bases between them. CDR3 in DNA: TGTGCCAGCTCACCGGGGGGTGGAAGTGAAAAACTGTTTTTT. Translation gives CASSPGGGSEKLFF.

The chain employs TRBV15 and TRBJ2-2; TRBD1 aligns across 12 bases. J lost 7 bases, V lost 0 bases, and 12 bases had no gene match. Germline assignment: CDR1 LNHNV and CDR2 YYDKDF (reference sequence). The CDR3 has 19 amino acids. The CDR3 nucleotides are TGTGCCACCAGCAGAGACCGCCTCGGCGGGACAGGGGGCCACGGGGAGCTGTTTTTT. Its protein product is CATSRDRLGGTGGHGELFF.

DNA for the CDR3: TGTGCCAGCAGCCTTGGGGGCGTAATAGCGGGAGTAAGGCAGTACTTC. Residues: CASSLGGVIAGVRQYF. This chain uses TRBV6-7 with TRBJ2-7; 9 bases align to TRBD2. TRBV6-7 counts as an open reading frame of uncertain function. V was pared by 6 bases and J by 9 bases, with 18 bases of the junction left unmatched. The CDR3 has 16 residues.

As regards this clone: Mismatch with germline at one junction end may stem from a read error. The CDR3 DNA sequence: TGTGCCAGCAGCACCGGGACAGGAACGTCCTTC. Translation gives CASSTGTGTSF. The chain couples TRBV11-3 to TRBJ2-7, with 8 nucleotides matching TRBD1. Germline CDR1 and CDR2: SGHNT and YENEEA. CDR3 length: 11 residues.

The rearrangement joins TRBV11-1 to TRBJ2-3, with a possible D match to TRBD1 (6 bases). The germline gives CDR1 SGHAT, CDR2 FQDESV (reference sequence). V dropped 3 bases and J dropped 6 bases, with 13 bases sitting between them. The CDR3 is 14 residues long. The CDR3 reads CASSLDRESDTQYF. Written as DNA, the CDR3 is TGTGCCAGCAGCTTGGACAGAGAATCGGATACGCAGTATTTT.

Comment on this clone: This same CDR3 is encoded by further DNA sequences in the sample. This chain joins TRBV30 and TRBJ1-5, with 7 bases matching TRBD1. Trimming removed 1 base from V and 2 bases from J; junction bases left unmatched: 2. Germline loops: CDR1 GTSNPN, CDR2 SVGIG (reference sequence). The CDR3 spans 14 residues. Written as DNA, the CDR3 is TGTGCCTGGAGTGGACAGGGCGGCAATCAGCCCCAGCATTTT. It encodes CAWSGQGGNQPQHF.

The V and J genes are TRBV7-8 and TRBJ1-4, with 9 bases matching TRBD1. Trimming at V came to 3 bases and at J to 7 bases, leaving 9 bases not matched to a gene. The CDR3 is made up of 16 amino acids. Germline loops: CDR1 SGHVS, CDR2 FQNEAQ. The CDR3 loop is CASSFQSTGGSEKLFF. The DNA for the CDR3 is TGTGCCAGCAGCTTTCAGTCGACAGGGGGGAGTGAAAAACTGTTTTTT.

CDR3 sequence reads: CASSPLAGVGDTQYF. As DNA, the CDR3 is TGTGCCAGCAGTCCGTTAGCGGGAGTTGGAGATACGCAGTATTTT. The chain joins TRBV2 to TRBJ2-3; 9 nucleotides align to TRBD2. V lost 5 bases, J lost 5 bases, and 8 bases stayed unmatched. CDR1 and CDR2 from the germline V gene are SNHLY and FYNNEI. The CDR3 loop spans 15 amino acids.

This chain connects TRBV7-8 to TRBJ1-1; TRBD1 matches 9 bases. V dropped 5 bases and J dropped 3; count of bases not matched to a gene: 4. Germline V lookup: CDR1 SGHVS, CDR2 FQNEAQ. The CDR3 extends over 14 amino acids. The CDR3, as DNA: TGTGCCAGCAGCCAGGGACAGGGTTACACTGAAGCTTTCTTT. Encoded protein: CASSQGQGYTEAFF.

The rearrangement links TRBV6-5 to TRBJ1-2, with 7 nucleotides matching TRBD1. After removal of 5 bases from V and 8 bases from J, the junction contained 8 bases not matched to a gene. The CDR3 covers 13 residues. Germline CDR1 MNHEY, CDR2 SVGAGI. The CDR3 DNA reads TGTGCCAGCAGTCAGGACAGGATATACGGCTACACCTTC. Translated: CASSQDRIYGYTF.

The chain combines TRBV14 with TRBJ1-5; no clear D. The length of the CDR3 is 15 residues. The germline CDR1 and CDR2 sequences are SGHDN and FVKESK. V lost 1 base and J 3 bases, leaving 10 bases between the germline ends. CDR3 amino acids: CASSQVPEDNQPQHF. CDR3 nucleotide sequence: TGTGCCAGCAGCCAAGTCCCCGAGGACAATCAGCCCCAGCATTTT.

The chain carries TRBV30 and TRBJ2-7, with a possible D match to TRBD2 (6 bases). Trimming took 3 bases from V and 6 from J, leaving 18 bases between them. The germline V gene has CDR1 GTSNPN and CDR2 SVGIG (reference sequence). The CDR3 loop spans 14 amino acids. Here the CDR3 reads CAWSYGQPGGEQYF. For the CDR3, the DNA is TGTGCCTGGAGCTACGGGCAACCCGGGGGCGAGCAGTACTTC.

V and J are TRBV12-5 and TRBJ1-3; D is ambiguous. Germline V gives CDR1 LGHNT, CDR2 FRNRAP. V shed 3 bases and J shed 7 bases, with 10 bases lying between them. The CDR3 length is 13 residues. The DNA for the CDR3 is TGTGCTAGTGGTTTTGCGACCAGGAACACCATATATTTT. Translation: CASGFATRNTIYF.

The CDR3 nucleotides are TGTGCCAGCAGCTCGGACAGGGGGCTGTACAATGAGCAGTTCTTC. Translating gives CASSSDRGLYNEQFF. The rearrangement links TRBV13 to TRBJ2-1; 11 bases align to TRBD1. With 4 bases clipped from V and 4 bases from J, the junction kept 3 bases outside the gene matches. The CDR3 loop spans 15 amino acids. CDR1 and CDR2 (germline): PRHDT, FYEKMQ (reference sequence).

For the CDR3, the DNA is TGCGCCAGCAGCTTGGCCTTATCTCAAGAGACCCAGTACTTC. Amino acids: CASSLALSQETQYF. The rearrangement uses TRBV5-1 and TRBJ2-5; D is unclear. Germline CDR1 and CDR2: SGHRS and YFSETQ. Trimming removed 0 bases at V and 2 bases at J, with 8 bases between. CDR3 length equals 14 residues.

CDR3 amino acids: CASSLSSGDNQPQHF. The CDR3 region has the DNA TGTGCCAGCAGTTTATCTTCCGGGGACAATCAGCCCCAGCATTTT. The chain employs TRBV27 and TRBJ1-5; unclear D gene. CDR1 MNHEY and CDR2 SMNVEV come from the germline V gene (reference sequence). The CDR3 is made up of 15 amino acids. Trimming took 0 bases from V and 3 from J, leaving 9 bases between them.

The chain links TRBV19 to TRBJ1-6; 7 nucleotides match TRBD1. This CDR3 region has 16 residues. CDR1 LNHDA and CDR2 SQIVND come from the germline V gene (reference sequence). The V gene end was trimmed by 6 bases and the J gene end by 10 bases; junction bases not matched to a gene: 15. The CDR3 loop reads CASSPVNRGFGSPLHF. The CDR3 DNA follows: TGTGCCAGTAGCCCCGTAAACAGGGGTTTTGGGTCACCCCTCCACTTT.

CDR3 nucleotides: TGTGCCAGCACCCAGGCCATCTCCTACGAGCAGTACTTC. Residues: CASTQAISYEQYF. V usage is TRBV6-5 and J usage is TRBJ2-7, with unresolved D. This CDR3 spans 13 amino acids. V lost 7 bases, J lost 0 bases, and 10 bases lay in between. Germline CDR1 is MNHEY and CDR2 is SVGAGI.